Below, 2 T cell receptor beta chains from the same sample are listed, as sequenced in a study of identical twins. MiXCR, applied by TCRdb to the 5' RACE reads, yields one record per CDR3 protein. The table shows about 690,000 distinct CDR3 sequences, with approximately 6% occurring only once. Sequences were obtained from naive T cells sorted from blood. The receptor source for this set is a man aged 18 to 29 in good health.

This clonotype came up many times. The chain joins TRBV3-1 to TRBJ2-2; TRBD2 is a possible D gene (6 bases). This CDR3 is 16 amino acids long. V was pared by 0 bases and J by 4 bases, with 12 bases between. The germline CDR1 and CDR2 sequences are LGHDT and YNNKEL (reference sequence). The CDR3 DNA follows: TGTGCCAGCAGCCAAGATGCGGGGATCCTCACCGGGGAGCTGTTTTTT. Its translation: CASSQDAGILTGELFF.

There are many counts of this clonotype. V and J are TRBV7-9 and TRBJ2-3; D gene uncertain. Per the germline V gene, CDR1 is SEHNR and CDR2 is FQNEAQ (reference sequence). The CDR3 consists of 16 residues. V was pared by 5 bases and J by 2 bases, with 17 bases between. The CDR3 nucleotides read TGTGCCAGCAGCCCCCTGAGGCTAGAGCCCACAGATACGCAGTATTTT. Translating it yields CASSPLRLEPTDTQYF.